The 13 T cell receptor beta chains below all came from one sample that was sequenced in a study of T cell responses to AZD1222 COVID-19 vaccine. Sequencing was performed with immunoSEQ multiplex PCR; in TCRdb, only in-frame clones are kept and a portion is missing. Among roughly 180,000 clones, just over 90% were seen once, and the ten largest hold 1.5% to 2%. The source was peripheral blood, collected 28 days after the second AZD1222 dose. These receptors all stem from an adult who received the AZD1222 COVID-19 vaccine.

The genes are TRBV6-6 and TRBJ1-2; 11 bases fit TRBD1. The junction had 14 bases not matched to a gene; V was cut back by 8 bases and J by 6 bases. The CDR3 spans 16 residues. The germline CDR1 and CDR2 sequences are MNHNY and SVGAGI (reference sequence). The CDR3 nucleotides are TGTGCCAGCCTATCCGGGACAGGGGGTTTAGTAAATGGCTACACCTTC. Its translation is CASLSGTGGLVNGYTF.

The CDR3 spells CASSLAPRDSIRGEKLFF. The CDR3 region has the DNA TGCGCCAGCAGCTTGGCCCCACGGGACTCGATACGGGGTGAAAAACTGTTTTTT. The V and J genes are TRBV5-1 and TRBJ1-4, with D tentatively TRBD1 (5 bases). Germline assignment: CDR1 SGHRS and CDR2 YFSETQ. The CDR3 has 18 residues. V was trimmed by 0 bases and J by 7 bases, leaving 22 bases between them.

In nucleotides, the CDR3 is TGTGCCAGCAGTCCGGACAGGCAGAGCTCCTATAATTCACCCCTCCACTTT. This translates into CASSPDRQSSYNSPLHF. The chain recombines TRBV6-6 with TRBJ1-6, with 7 positions matching TRBD1. The CDR3 extends over 17 amino acids. With V trimmed by 5 bases and J by 0 bases, 7 bases remained unmatched. Germline V CDR1 and CDR2: MNHNY, SVGAGI (reference sequence).

The V gene is TRBV5-4, the J gene TRBJ1-1, with a weak D call TRBD1 (5 bases). CDR1 SGHNT and CDR2 YYREEE come from the germline V gene (reference sequence). The CDR3 is 14 amino acids. The V gene lost 2 bases and the J gene lost 1 base, with 9 bases spanning the gap. The CDR3: CASSLAGQNTEAFF. In nucleotides, the CDR3 is TGTGCCAGCAGCTTAGCAGGACAGAACACTGAAGCTTTCTTT.

This chain links TRBV18 with TRBJ2-7, with 8 bases identical to TRBD1. Germline CDR1 reads KGHSH; CDR2 reads LQKENI. The CDR3 runs to 15 residues. The J segment lost 4 bases and the V segment lost 6 bases, leaving 11 bases of the junction unmatched. The CDR3 spells CASSISNGQGYEQYF. CDR3 in DNA: TGTGCCAGCTCTATCTCGAATGGACAGGGATACGAGCAGTACTTC.

J is TRBJ2-7 and V is TRBV20-1; D uncertain. The germline V and J ends were trimmed by 3 bases and 0 bases, with 12 bases remaining between them. Germline assignment: CDR1 DFQATT and CDR2 SNEGSKA (reference sequence). The CDR3 spans 14 residues. The CDR3 bases are TGCAGTGCTAGTCGGGCGATTAGCTCCTACGAGCAGTACTTC. Its translation: CSASRAISSYEQYF.

The rearrangement uses TRBV10-1 and TRBJ1-1, with TRBD1 as a possible D gene (6 bases). The CDR3 runs 13 residues. Germline CDR1 is WNHNN and CDR2 is SYGVQD (reference sequence). The V end was cut by 4 bases, the J end by 5 bases, with 11 bases between. CDR3 in amino acids: CASSGQVDTEAFF. CDR3 in DNA: TGCGCCAGCAGTGGACAGGTTGATACTGAAGCTTTCTTT.

This clone was seen only once. The V and J genes are TRBV29-1 and TRBJ2-1; 8 nucleotides agree with TRBD2. The CDR3 is 17 residues long. J lost 0 bases, V lost 6 bases, and 13 bases had no gene match. Germline V gene data show CDR1 as SQVTM and CDR2 as ANQGSEA. CDR3 nucleotide sequence: TGCAGCGTCACGCCAGCTAGCGGGTGGAGCTCCTACAATGAGCAGTTCTTC. This translates into CSVTPASGWSSYNEQFF.

This clone was detected once. This chain connects TRBV5-6 to TRBJ1-2; 7 bases agree with TRBD1. This CDR3 contains 16 residues. Germline lookup yields CDR1 SGHDT and CDR2 YYEEEE. V was pared by 5 bases and J by 1 base, with 11 bases of the junction left unmatched. CDR3 nucleotides: TGTGCCAGCAGATCTGCCGGGACAGCGGGTAACTATGGCTACACCTTC. Amino acid sequence: CASRSAGTAGNYGYTF.

The chain has TRBV4-3 and TRBJ1-1; D unresolved. The germline V gene has CDR1 LGHNA and CDR2 YSLEER. The CDR3 contains 13 residues. Trimming took 1 base from V and 9 from J, leaving 12 bases between them. The CDR3 loop reads CASSQALSGQAFF. The CDR3 region has the DNA TGCGCCAGCAGCCAAGCCCTATCCGGGCAAGCTTTCTTT.

This chain links TRBV30 with TRBJ2-5; D may be TRBD1 or TRBD2 (5 bases each). The CDR3 is 11 residues long. The V end lost 5 bases, the J end lost 4 bases, and 8 bases lay between the germline ends. The V gene's germline CDR1 is GTSNPN and CDR2 SVGIG (reference sequence). As DNA, the CDR3 is TGTGCCTGGTCAGGGAGAGAGACCCAGTACTTC. This codes for CAWSGRETQYF.

The CDR3 spells CASSSGFHEQYF. The CDR3 bases are TGTGCCAGCAGCTCCGGTTTCCACGAGCAGTACTTC. The V and J genes are TRBV11-2 and TRBJ2-7; D not resolved. Between the trimmed V and J ends, which lost 4 bases and 5 bases, there was a span of 9 bases. Germline V gene sequence: CDR1 SGHAT, CDR2 FQNNGV. The CDR3 runs to 12 residues. Combining the CDR3 with reference TRBV11-2 and TRBJ2-7 gives the whole variable domain EAGVAQSPRYKIIEKRQSVAFWCNPISGHATLYWYQQILGQGPKLLIQFQNNGVVDDSQLPKDRFSAERLKGVDSTLKIQPAKLEDSAVYLCASSSGFHEQYFGPGTRLTVT.

The chain couples TRBV6-5 to TRBJ1-5; D gene unclear. The CDR3 extends over 14 amino acids. The germline V and J ends were trimmed by 2 bases and 3 bases, with 8 bases remaining between them. CDR1 and CDR2 from the germline V gene are MNHEY and SVGAGI. In DNA, the CDR3 is TGTGCCAGCAGTTACCGGCGGTACAATCAGCCCCAGCATTTT. It codes for CASSYRRYNQPQHF.